This T cell receptor (beta chain) was captured by sequencing in a study of OX40 agonist ivuxolimab in advanced cancers. Points from the study as a whole: At 0.1 to 3.0 mg/kg, CD4+ and CD8+ blood T cells expanded clonally by week 6.

Concerning this clone: Its target is not known.

Generated by immunoSEQ multiplex PCR, the TCRdb table keeps only in-frame clones and is missing some. Among more than 25,000 clones listed, 74% were seen once. V lost 5 bases, J lost 3 bases, and 11 bases lay in between. The CDR3 contains 14 residues. In germline, CDR1 is SEHNR, CDR2 FQNEAQ (reference sequence). The chain carries TRBV7-9 and TRBJ1-3, with TRBD1 as a possible D gene (5 bases). This TCR derives from an adult with an advanced solid tumor such as melanoma, head and neck, liver or kidney cancer. Sequencing was performed on CD4+ or CD8+ T cells sorted from blood, taken in a trial of the OX40 agonist ivuxolimab. The CDR3, as DNA: TGTGCCAGCAGCCCACCGGGGGGTGGAAACACCATATATTTT. Its translation is CASSPPGGGNTIYF.